This T cell receptor beta chain was identified during a study of blood T cell repertoires in COVID-19. The overall study: Sources were T cells, B-cell-depleted T cells, or PBMCs; the material itself was cDNA or gDNA.

This clone was observed once. Unmatched junction bases numbered 5, after V lost 6 bases and J lost 5 bases. This CDR3 is 13 amino acids long. Here immunoSEQ multiplex PCR was the method, and the copy in TCRdb shows in-frame clones only, minus some. Of 150,000 or so clones listed, 87% are singletons. The rearrangement joins TRBV12-3 or TRBV12-4 to TRBJ2-5, with 8 bases aligning to TRBD1. This receptor was identified in a woman aged 40 to 50 who had been exposed to COVID-19. Sequenced input: PBMCs or T cells enriched from blood (not recorded which). CDR3 residues: CASRGQVGETQYF. The CDR3 DNA follows: TGTGCCAGCAGGGGACAGGTTGGGGAGACCCAGTACTTC.